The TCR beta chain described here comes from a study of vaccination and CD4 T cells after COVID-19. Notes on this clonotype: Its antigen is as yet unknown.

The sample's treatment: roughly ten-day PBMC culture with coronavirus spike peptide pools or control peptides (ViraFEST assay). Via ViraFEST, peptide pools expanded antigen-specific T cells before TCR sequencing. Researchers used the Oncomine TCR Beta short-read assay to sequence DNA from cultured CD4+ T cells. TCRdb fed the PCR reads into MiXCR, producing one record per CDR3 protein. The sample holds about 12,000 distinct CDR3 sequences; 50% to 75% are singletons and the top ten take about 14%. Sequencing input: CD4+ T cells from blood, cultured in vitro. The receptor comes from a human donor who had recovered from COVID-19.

The CDR3 loop reads CASSLSGLLNQPQHF. The CDR3 region has the DNA TGTGCCAGCAGCTTATCCGGACTTCTAAATCAGCCCCAGCATTTT. This sequence joins TRBV7-2 and TRBJ1-5; D is uncertain. The germline V gene has CDR1 SGHTA and CDR2 FQGNSA. The CDR3 covers 15 residues. The V and J ends lost 2 bases and 4 bases respectively, with 12 bases between them. The full variable domain, with the rest looked up from reference TRBV7-2 and TRBJ1-5, is GAGVSQSPSNKVTEKGKDVELRCDPISGHTALYWYRQSLGQGLEFLIYFQGNSAPDKSGLPSDRFSAERTGGSVSTLTIQRTQQEDSAVYLCASSLSGLLNQPQHFGDGTRLSIL.